This entry features one TCR beta chain sequence. Its antigen is as yet unknown. This sample is drawn from a study of T cell responses to AZD1222 COVID-19 vaccine. Study observations and caveats: Only a handful of AZD1222 recipients, several in all, had baseline seropositivity. The breadth and depth of Spike-specific TCRs increased once two AZD1222 doses had been given. Reports say nearly half of spike-specific TCRs go after unmutated variant regions.

The CDR3 extends over 15 amino acids. Per germline, CDR1 LNHDA and CDR2 SQIVND (reference sequence). Trimming removed 5 bases from V and 4 bases from J; junction bases left unmatched: 10. Profiled with immunoSEQ multiplex PCR; TCRdb holds only in-frame clones, not every one. The sample has around 140,000 clones, 75% to 90% seen once. V gene TRBV19 combines with J gene TRBJ2-5; 7 positions match TRBD2. The clonotype was recovered from an adult who received the AZD1222 COVID-19 vaccine. Source: peripheral blood, taken 28 days after the second AZD1222 dose. CDR3 in amino acids: CASSAPAGVLETQYF. The CDR3 nucleotides read TGTGCCAGTAGTGCCCCGGCGGGGGTCTTAGAGACCCAGTACTTC.